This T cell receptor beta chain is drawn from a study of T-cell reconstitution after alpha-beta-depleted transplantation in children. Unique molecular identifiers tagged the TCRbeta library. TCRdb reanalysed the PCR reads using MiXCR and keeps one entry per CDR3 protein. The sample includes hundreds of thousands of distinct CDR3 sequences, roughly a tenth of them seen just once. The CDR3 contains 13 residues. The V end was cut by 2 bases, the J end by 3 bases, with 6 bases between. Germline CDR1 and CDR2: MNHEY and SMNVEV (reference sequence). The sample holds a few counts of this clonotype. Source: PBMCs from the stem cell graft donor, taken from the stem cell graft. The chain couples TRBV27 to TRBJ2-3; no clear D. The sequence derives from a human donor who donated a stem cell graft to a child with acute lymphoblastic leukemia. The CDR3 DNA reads TGTGCCAGCAGTTTAAAAAGAACAGATACGCAGTATTTT. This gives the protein CASSLKRTDTQYF.